This T cell receptor beta chain was recorded in a study of neurological immune-mediated disorders. 5'RACE generated cDNA with 10-nucleotide random UMIs. From 15-18 subjects, each sequencing run yielded over 170 million TCR-beta sequences. From the 5' RACE reads, TCRdb called clonotypes with MiXCR, one entry per CDR3 protein. The sample contains 50,000 or so distinct CDR3 sequences, around 4% of which appear only once. This clonotype was counted ten times or more. Germline V lookup: CDR1 SGHRS, CDR2 YFSETQ. The CDR3 runs to 14 residues. V lost 6 bases and J 4 bases, leaving 14 bases between the germline ends.

The TCR was taken from a man between 25 and 39 years old with multiple sclerosis. The chain is built from TRBV5-1 and TRBJ2-1; D might be TRBD1 (6 bases). Sequences were obtained from PBMCs. The CDR3 DNA follows: TGCGCCAGCAAAGAGGGGGAATCGTACAATGAGCAGTTCTTC. It specifies CASKEGESYNEQFF.